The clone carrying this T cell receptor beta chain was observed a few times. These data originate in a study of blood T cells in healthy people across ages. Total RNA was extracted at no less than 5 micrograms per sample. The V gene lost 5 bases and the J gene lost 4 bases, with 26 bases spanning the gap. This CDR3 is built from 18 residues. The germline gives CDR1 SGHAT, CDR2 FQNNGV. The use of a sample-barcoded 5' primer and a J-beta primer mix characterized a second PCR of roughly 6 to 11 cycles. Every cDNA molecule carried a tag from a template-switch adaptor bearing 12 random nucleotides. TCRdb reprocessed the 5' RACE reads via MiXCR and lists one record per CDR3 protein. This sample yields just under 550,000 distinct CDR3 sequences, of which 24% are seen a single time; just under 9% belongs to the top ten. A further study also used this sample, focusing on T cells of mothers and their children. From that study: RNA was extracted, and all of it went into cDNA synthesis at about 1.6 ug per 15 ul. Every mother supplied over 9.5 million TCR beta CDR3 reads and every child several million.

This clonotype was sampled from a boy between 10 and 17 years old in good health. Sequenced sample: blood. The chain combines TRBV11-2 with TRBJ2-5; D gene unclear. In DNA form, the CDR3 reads TGTGCCAGCAGCCACCTACATGGGTCCCCAGACGGTCCAGAGACCCAGTACTTC. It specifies CASSHLHGSPDGPETQYF.